This TCR beta chain appears in the sequencing data of a study of blood T cell repertoires in COVID-19. Whole-study context: Sites in the United States, Italy and Spain provided acute and convalescent COVID-19 samples. The cDNA or gDNA used as material had been derived from T cells, B-cell-depleted T cells, or PBMCs.

The CDR3 loop spans 14 amino acids. Trimming stripped 4 bases from V and 6 bases from J, with 14 bases between. Germline-derived CDR1 and CDR2 are SNHLY and FYNNEI. In the source study's methods: From reference gene primer amplification, estimates of nucleated cell counts were derived. Generated by immunoSEQ multiplex PCR, the TCRdb table keeps only in-frame clones and is missing some. The V and J calls and clone size come from that table; D and trimming were worked out from the DNA. In the table there are approximately 51,000 clones, roughly 84% of which are singletons. The V call is TRBV2, the J call TRBJ2-3; D may be TRBD2 (7 bases). Input material: peripheral blood. The receptor was isolated from a human donor in a cohort sampled during active COVID-19. The CDR3 here is CASSVGRGADTQYF. CDR3 DNA: TGTGCCAGCAGTGTGGGGAGGGGGGCGGATACGCAGTATTTT.